A selection of T cell receptor beta chains follows, all from one sample in a study of T cell changes during pregnancy in multiple sclerosis. TCRdb's copy holds only in-frame clones and misses some; the assay was immunoSEQ multiplex PCR. The table shows 95,000 to 100,000 clones, with 80% to 95% occurring only once. Sample: peripheral blood, taken in the second trimester of pregnancy. Receptors were obtained from a female donor with multiple sclerosis, enrolled in a pregnancy study. The CDR3 runs from the conserved cysteine through the conserved F or W. The D gene is left open where the match is weak. For some rows the clone size is stated as once, few or many, or as a class when expanded; others skip it.

-,-,TRBV2,TRBJ1-2,TGTGCCAGCAGTGAACGGCGACAAAATGGCTACACCTTC,CASSERRQNGYTF
-,-,TRBV21-1,TRBJ2-1,TGTGCCAGCAGCACCCCGTTGGACGGAGGGTCGAACGGGTCCTACAATGAGCAGTTCTTC,CASSTPLDGGSNGSYNEQFF
-,TRBD2,TRBV2,TRBJ2-3,TGTGCCAGCAGTGGCAGACTAGCGGGAGGGATGGGAGATACGCAGTATTTT,CASSGRLAGGMGDTQYF
-,TRBD2,TRBV9,TRBJ2-5,TGTGCCAGCAGCGCCCAGACTAGCGGAGAGTACCAAGAGACCCAGTACTTC,CASSAQTSGEYQETQYF
-,TRBD2,TRBV19,TRBJ2-5,TGTGCCAGTAGAAGGGGACTAGCGGGAGAGACCCAGTACTTC,CASRRGLAGETQYF
-,TRBD2,TRBV28,TRBJ2-7,TGTGCCAGCAGTCTTGGACTAGTACGTCTGCAGTACTTC,CASSLGLVRLQYF
-,-,TRBV7-9,TRBJ2-2,TGTGCCAGCAGCTCCCCCAGGAGGGGAAGGACAACGAACACCGGGGAGCTGTTTTTT,CASSSPRRGRTTNTGELFF
-,TRBD2,TRBV29-1,TRBJ2-5,TGCAGCGTAACTAGCGGGGACCCCGGGACCCAGTACTTC,CSVTSGDPGTQYF
-,TRBD1,TRBV2,TRBJ2-3,TGTGCCAGCACCCCAATAATACCCTCCGGGACAGGACGGCGGGATACGCAGTATTTT,CASTPIIPSGTGRRDTQYF
-,-,TRBV7-8,TRBJ2-7,TGTGCCAGCAGCTTTTCCCAGGGATACTACGAGCAGTACTTC,CASSFSQGYYEQYF
-,-,TRBV19,TRBJ1-2,TGTGCCAGTAGTAAGGAGTCACTTTATGGCTACACCTTC,CASSKESLYGYTF
-,TRBD2,TRBV19,TRBJ2-1,TGTGCCACCCGGGTAGCGGGAGGAAAGGCGCATGAGCAGTTCTTC,CATRVAGGKAHEQFF
-,TRBD1,TRBV10-3,TRBJ2-7,TGTGCCATCAGTCCCGGACAGGGTCTCGCCTACGAGCAGTACTTC,CAISPGQGLAYEQYF
-,-,TRBV6-4,TRBJ2-1,TGTGCCAGCAGTAAAGAGGAGGGAACTACCAATGAGCAGTTCTTC,CASSKEEGTTNEQFF
-,-,TRBV27,TRBJ2-7,TGTGCCAGCAGTTCAGGGTTCACCTACGAGCAGTACTTC,CASSSGFTYEQYF
-,-,TRBV27,TRBJ1-2,TGTGCCAGCAAAGGGGCGGACTATGGCTACACCTTC,CASKGADYGYTF
once,-,TRBV2,TRBJ2-5,TGTGCCACCCTAGGGCGGGATATGAACTTC,CATLGRDMNF
-,-,TRBV11-2,TRBJ2-7,TGTGCCAGCAGCTTTCGGGTGGGGGCTGGGGAGCAGTACTTC,CASSFRVGAGEQYF
-,TRBD2,TRBV7-2,TRBJ2-3,TGTGCCAGCAGCTTTCACTCGGGCGGGAGAGCAGATACGCAGTATTTT,CASSFHSGGRADTQYF
-,TRBD2,TRBV5-1,TRBJ2-1,TGCGCCAGCTGCCCTTCTAGCGGGGTTTACAATGAGCAGTTCTTC,CASCPSSGVYNEQFF
-,TRBD1,TRBV7-6,TRBJ2-1,TGTGCCAGCGGCCTGGACAGGGCCTCCTACAATGAGCAGTTCTTC,CASGLDRASYNEQFF
-,TRBD1,TRBV5-4,TRBJ2-2,TGTGCCAGCAGCTCTCCGAGGACAGGGGGAATCGGGGAGCTGTTTTTT,CASSSPRTGGIGELFF
-,TRBD2,TRBV7-9,TRBJ2-1,TGTGCCAGCAGCTTAAGGCGGGAGGGTTCCTACAATGAGCAGTTCTTC,CASSLRREGSYNEQFF
-,-,TRBV28,TRBJ1-5,TGTGCCAGCAGTCCCAGATTAAATCAGCCCCAGCATTTT,CASSPRLNQPQHF
-,-,TRBV5-4,TRBJ1-2,TGTGCCAGCAGCCCGGACGGGAGATATGGCTACACCTTC,CASSPDGRYGYTF
-,TRBD2,TRBV2,TRBJ2-7,TGTGCCAGCAGCCCTGACACTAGCGGTACTACATACGAGCAGTACTTC,CASSPDTSGTTYEQYF
-,-,TRBV6-5,TRBJ1-2,TGTGCCAGCAGTTACTGGGCTTCCTATGGCTACACCTTC,CASSYWASYGYTF
once,TRBD2,TRBV6-5,TRBJ2-2,TGTGCCAGCAGTTCGGGGACTAGCATAGCCGGCGGGGAGCTGTTTTTT,CASSSGTSIAGGELFF
-,-,TRBV7-6,TRBJ2-2,TGTGCCACATTTGAGGGGAACACCGGGGAGCTGTTTTTT,CATFEGNTGELFF
-,-,TRBV10-2,TRBJ1-2,TGCGCCAGCAGTGCAAAAGGAGCTGACTATGGCTACACCTTC,CASSAKGADYGYTF
-,-,TRBV11-3,TRBJ2-7,TGTGCCAGCAGCTTAGAGGCAGGGGGGGAGCAGTACTTC,CASSLEAGGEQYF
-,TRBD1,TRBV7-3,TRBJ1-2,TGTGCCAGCAGCCGAGACAGGGGGAACTACACCTTC,CASSRDRGNYTF
-,-,TRBV6-1,TRBJ2-7,TGTGCCAGCAGTGAAGCGCCAGCCTACGAGCAGTACTTC,CASSEAPAYEQYF
-,TRBD2,TRBV7-2,TRBJ2-7,TGTGCCAGCAGCTTGACCCGGGAGGGCCGGTACGAGCAGTACTTC,CASSLTREGRYEQYF
-,-,TRBV7-2,TRBJ1-3,TGTGCCAGCAGCTCGCCCACTGGTGACGGTTGGGCTCGAAACACCATATATTTT,CASSSPTGDGWARNTIYF
-,TRBD2,TRBV29-1,TRBJ2-7,TGCAGCGTTCGGCCCCGGGGGGTATACAACGAGCAGTACTTC,CSVRPRGVYNEQYF
-,TRBD1,TRBV30,TRBJ2-3,TGTGCCTGGACGTCCGGGACAGGCCCCCGGGATACGCAGTATTTT,CAWTSGTGPRDTQYF
-,TRBD1,TRBV7-8,TRBJ1-2,TGTGCCAGCAGCTTAGAAAGGACAGGGTCAAACTATGGCTACACCTTC,CASSLERTGSNYGYTF
-,TRBD2,TRBV18,TRBJ2-7,TGTGCCAGCTCACCACGGGTCAGCGGGAGCTACGAGCAGTACTTC,CASSPRVSGSYEQYF
-,TRBD1,TRBV28,TRBJ2-1,TGTGCCAGCAGACTCGACAGGGAGCCATTACGGAATGAGCAGTTCTTC,CASRLDREPLRNEQFF
-,-,TRBV6-5,TRBJ2-3,TGTGCCAGCAGTTACTCGAGACTCGGTGGTACGCAGTATTTT,CASSYSRLGGTQYF
-,-,TRBV6-1,TRBJ2-5,TGTGCCAGCAGTGAAAATTTTGGGGCCCTCGAGACCCAGTACTTC,CASSENFGALETQYF
-,-,TRBV19,TRBJ2-3,TGTGCCAGTAGTCTCCTGGGAGTTTCAGATACGCAGTATTTT,CASSLLGVSDTQYF
-,-,TRBV6-5,TRBJ2-1,TGTGCCAGCAGGCGCATAGCGGCTGAGCAGTTCTTC,CASRRIAAEQFF
-,-,TRBV5-4,TRBJ2-5,TGTGCCAGCAGCTTGGCCGGGGCAGGGGGGGAGACCCAGTACTTC,CASSLAGAGGETQYF
-,TRBD1,TRBV13,TRBJ1-2,TGTGCCAGCAGCTCCTCCCCCGGACAGGGGGCGTCGATCGGCTACACCTTC,CASSSSPGQGASIGYTF
once,TRBD1,TRBV11-3,TRBJ1-2,TGTGCCAGCAGCTTAAGGACGACAGGGGGAACCTATGGCTACACCTTC,CASSLRTTGGTYGYTF